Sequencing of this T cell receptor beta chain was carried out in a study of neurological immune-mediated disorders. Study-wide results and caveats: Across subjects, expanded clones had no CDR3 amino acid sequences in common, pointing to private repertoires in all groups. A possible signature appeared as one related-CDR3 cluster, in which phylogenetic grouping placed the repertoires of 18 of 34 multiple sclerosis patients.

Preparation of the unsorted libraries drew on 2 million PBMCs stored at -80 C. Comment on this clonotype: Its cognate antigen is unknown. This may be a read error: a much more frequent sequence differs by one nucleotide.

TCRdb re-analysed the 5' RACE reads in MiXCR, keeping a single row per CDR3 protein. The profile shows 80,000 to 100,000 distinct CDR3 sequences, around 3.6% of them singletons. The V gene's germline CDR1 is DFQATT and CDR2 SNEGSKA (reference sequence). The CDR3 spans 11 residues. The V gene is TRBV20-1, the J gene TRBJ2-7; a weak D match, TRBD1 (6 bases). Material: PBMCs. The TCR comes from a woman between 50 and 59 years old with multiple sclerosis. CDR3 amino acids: CGPIQGTEQYF. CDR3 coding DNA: TGCGGTCCCATACAGGGTACCGAGCAGTACTTC.